This T cell receptor (beta chain) was sequenced during a study of memory CD4+ T cells and cytomegalovirus serostatus. The sort gate was single viable CD3+CD4+CD8-CD45RO+ cells for memory CD4+ T cells. Germline-derived CDR1 and CDR2 are SGHRS and YFSETQ. This CDR3 region has 13 residues. Trimming took 2 bases from V and 5 from J, leaving 8 bases between them. TCRdb's copy holds only in-frame clones and misses some; the assay was immunoSEQ multiplex PCR. The profile shows tens of thousands of clones, about 80% of them singletons. What was sequenced was memory CD4+ T cells from blood. This clonotype was obtained from an adult in good health and CMV-seronegative. Some clones in this sample may be carry-over from other donors' samples. The rearrangement links TRBV5-1 to TRBJ2-1, with D uncertain. In nucleotides, the CDR3 is TGCGCCAGCAGCTTAGACCGAAACAATGAGCAGTTCTTC. It encodes CASSLDRNNEQFF. The whole variable domain, remainder taken from reference TRBV5-1 and TRBJ2-1, is KAGVTQTPRYLIKTRGQQVTLSCSPISGHRSVSWYQQTPGQGLQFLFEYFSETQRNKGNFPGRFSGRQFSNSRSEMNVSTLELGDSALYLCASSLDRNNEQFFGPGTRLTVL.